Presented here are 6 T cell receptor beta chains from one specimen sequenced in a study of T cell repertoires in cytomegalovirus infection. TCRdb reprocessed the reads with MiXCR, giving one entry per CDR3 protein. The table has under 95,000 distinct CDR3 sequences, roughly half seen once. The antigens for these receptors are not known. Source: CD8+ T cells from cultured PBMCs, taken from culture after CMV antigen stimulation. The receptor set was obtained from a human donor in good health (CMV status not recorded). Some clones in this sample may be carry-over from other donors' samples.

This clonotype was observed a handful of times. The V call is TRBV7-9, the J call TRBJ1-2, with D possibly being TRBD1 (6 bases). Between the trimmed V and J ends, which lost 1 base and 0 bases, there was a span of 9 bases. CDR1 is SEHNR and CDR2 is FQNEAQ in the germline V gene (reference sequence). The CDR3 is 15 residues long. CDR3 DNA: TGTGCCAGCAGCTTAGGGACAGCCGCTAACTATGGCTACACCTTC. Translated: CASSLGTAANYGYTF.

J is TRBJ1-2 and V is TRBV27; D may be TRBD1 (5 bases). CDR1 MNHEY and CDR2 SMNVEV come from the germline V gene (reference sequence). Trimming pared 0 bases from V and 1 base from J, leaving 6 bases between. This CDR3 spans 14 amino acids. CDR3 DNA sequence: TGTGCCAGCAGTTTATCGGGGGGTAACTATGGCTACACCTTC. It translates to CASSLSGGNYGYTF.

This chain connects TRBV7-2 to TRBJ2-1; D gene uncertain. Looked up from germline, CDR1 is SGHTA and CDR2 is FQGNSA. CDR3 length equals 15 residues. V was trimmed by 5 bases and J by 8 bases, leaving 19 bases between them. The CDR3 bases are TGTGCCAGCAGCCCCCGGAGCGCGCGTACGGATGAGCAGTTCTTC. Translation: CASSPRSARTDEQFF. The whole variable domain, remainder taken from reference TRBV7-2 and TRBJ2-1, is GAGVSQSPSNKVTEKGKDVELRCDPISGHTALYWYRQSLGQGLEFLIYFQGNSAPDKSGLPSDRFSAERTGGSVSTLTIQRTQQEDSAVYLCASSPRSARTDEQFFGPGTRLTVL.

The chain is built from TRBV4-2 and TRBJ2-3; 9 bases fit TRBD2. This CDR3 is 17 amino acids long. Germline V gene data show CDR1 as LGHNA and CDR2 as YNFKEQ. After removal of 0 bases from V and 2 bases from J, the junction contained 6 bases not matched to a gene. The CDR3 loop is CASSQELAGVVTDTQYF. The CDR3 DNA reads as TGTGCCAGCAGCCAAGAATTAGCGGGAGTTGTCACAGATACGCAGTATTTT.

The V and J genes are TRBV4-2 and TRBJ2-1; 8 bases match TRBD2. Germline V lookup: CDR1 LGHNA, CDR2 YNFKEQ. V lost 2 bases, J lost 6 bases, and 9 bases stayed unmatched. The CDR3 contains 16 residues. CDR3 residues: CASSQLDREGGNEQFF. CDR3 DNA: TGTGCCAGCAGCCAACTTGATCGGGAGGGCGGCAATGAGCAGTTCTTC.

V and J are TRBV20-1 and TRBJ2-3; 8 nucleotides align to TRBD2. CDR3 length: 16 amino acids. Germline values: CDR1 DFQATT, CDR2 SNEGSKA (reference sequence). V lost 1 base to trimming and J lost 5 bases; unmatched junction nucleotides: 11. The CDR3 nucleotides read TGCAGTGCTAGAGCAGCGGGAGATTTAAGGGGAGATACGCAGTATTTT. Translation: CSARAAGDLRGDTQYF.